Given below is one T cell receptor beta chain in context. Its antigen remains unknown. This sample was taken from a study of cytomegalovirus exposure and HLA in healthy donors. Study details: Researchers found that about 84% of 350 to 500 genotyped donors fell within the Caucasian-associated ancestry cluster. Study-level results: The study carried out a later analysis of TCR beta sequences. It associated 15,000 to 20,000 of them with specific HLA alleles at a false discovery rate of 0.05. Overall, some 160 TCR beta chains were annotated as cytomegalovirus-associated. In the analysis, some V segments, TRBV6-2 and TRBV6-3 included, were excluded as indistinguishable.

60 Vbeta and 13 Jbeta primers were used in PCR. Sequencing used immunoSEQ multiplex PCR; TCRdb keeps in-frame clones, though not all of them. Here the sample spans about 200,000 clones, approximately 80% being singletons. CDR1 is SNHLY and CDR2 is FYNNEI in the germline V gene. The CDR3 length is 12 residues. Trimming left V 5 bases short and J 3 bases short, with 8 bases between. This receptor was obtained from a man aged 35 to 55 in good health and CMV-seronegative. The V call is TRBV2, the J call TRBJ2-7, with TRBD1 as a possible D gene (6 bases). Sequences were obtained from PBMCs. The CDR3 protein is CASSQGFYEQYF. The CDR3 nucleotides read TGTGCCAGCAGTCAGGGGTTCTACGAGCAGTACTTC. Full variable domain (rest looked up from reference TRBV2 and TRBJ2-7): EPEVTQTPSHQVTQMGQEVILRCVPISNHLYFYWYRQILGQKVEFLVSFYNNEISEKSEIFDDQFSVERPDGSNFTLKIRSTKLEDSAMYFCASSQGFYEQYFGPGTRLTVT.